This entry is about one T cell receptor (beta chain). This clonotype appeared a few times. Its antigen target is currently unknown. Per-base qualities were not stored, and no clone one base away is much larger. Explained via the paper, the time point label denotes: newly diagnosed GD, antithyroid drugs for less than 3 months. For both TCR sequencing and RNA sequencing, RNA was extracted from PBMCs in TRIzol. Graves' disease was diagnosed according to American Thyroid Association guidelines. Patients for the study were recruited at an endocrinology department in Xi'an, China. From each patient, approximately 9 milliliters of peripheral blood was collected into an EDTA anticoagulant tube. Ficoll Paque Plus density gradient separation was used to isolate PBMCs, and no further T cell sorting was done. An Agilent 2100 Bioanalyzer and agarose gel were used to check RNA quality, while a NanoDrop 2000 measured RNA concentration.

This sample was included in a study of regulatory T cells in long-lasting Graves disease (dated by TCRdb to the early 2020s). Concerning the study at large: In the newly diagnosed Graves' disease group, patients had been taking antithyroid drugs for less than 3 months. The study was conducted in China and was registered as a clinical trial. Patients with persistent Graves' disease were compared with patients with newly diagnosed Graves' disease using TCR sequencing and RNA sequencing of peripheral blood. A total of roughly 33 samples underwent TCR sequencing: around 13 from persistent and about 20 from newly diagnosed Graves' disease patients. The full study reports these points: Only the TCR beta chain was sequenced and analyzed. Preferential use of TRBV28, TRBJ1-2 and TRBJ2-5 was observed in persistent disease, whereas TRBV20-1 and TRBJ2-1 were favored in newly diagnosed disease. Patients with persistent disease shared more public clonotypes (around 2,500) than newly diagnosed patients did (about 1,000). The authors acknowledged the small sample size as a limitation that may reduce accuracy. Lower TCR Shannon entropy and fewer highly expanded clones were observed in persistent Graves' disease patients than in newly diagnosed patients, which suggested clonal expansion. Peripheral blood alone was examined, since thyroid tissue, which constituted the primary lesion, could not be accessed.

The library was prepared using multiplex PCR. The sequencer was an Illumina HiSeq 4000. TCR beta libraries were built with iRepertoire HTBI primers and Arm-PCR amplification of CDR3 regions. Before sequencing, the PCR products underwent gel purification. The authors processed their data as follows. A total of 62 TRBV and some 15 TRBJ segments were identified across samples and were used for gene usage analysis of CDR3 amino acid clonotypes. COPE and FqMerger were used to merge filtered high-quality paired reads into contigs. BLAST was used to align contigs to IMGT TRBV, TRBD and TRBJ reference genes, and CDR3 was defined according to IMGT. Any clonotype with a frequency above 0.1% was counted as a highly expanded clone. Shannon entropy served as the measure of repertoire diversity, while the Gini coefficient captured V-J evenness. Clonotypes shared by more than one individual were considered public. In TCRdb, the public reads were trimmed at Q25 with fastp and aligned with MiXCR, with productive beta chains retained. All rows with the same CDR3 protein become a single entry with the most common DNA and genes. The V and J calls were not made by the authors but by TCRdb's processing. The sample yields 350,000 to 500,000 distinct CDR3 sequences; less than 20% were counted once. 20% to 25% of the sample comes from the top ten.

V is shortened by 5 bases, J by 7 bases, and the region joining them spans 14 bases. Inclusive of the bounding cysteine and phenylalanine, the CDR3 is 14 residues long. CDR3 DNA is the only sequence kept; it has 42 bases, read in frame from the first base. These data were also filed under a second study, of T cells in Graves' hyperthyroidism and ophthalmopathy. The second publication reports: Stable Graves' hyperthyroidism was defined as the absence of progression to ophthalmopathy over 18 months of follow-up. Hyperthyroidism patients were newly diagnosed, with disease duration under 2 months, and aged 18 to 65 years. Patients with uncontrolled infections, other autoimmune diseases, pregnancy or lactation were excluded. Diagnoses relied on clinical symptoms, serum thyroxine and TRAb, thyroid ultrasound and orbital computed tomography. For the first round of RT-PCR on the TCR CDR3, the HTBI primer set was used together with the Qiagen OneStep RT-PCR kit. Most expanded thyroid clonotypes (frequency above 0.001) were also found in blood, which suggests that blood repertoires may mirror thyroid immune responses. A model built on a 13 V-J signature distinguished ophthalmopathy from stable hyperthyroidism, reaching roughly 88% sensitivity and about 81% specificity in cross-validation and 80%/75% in testing. During validation, the model predicted progression to ophthalmopathy a median of about 6.3 months ahead of onset, with roughly 65% sensitivity and 72% to 85% specificity. To identify distinguishing TCR V-J signatures, a discovery cohort of about a hundred patients was used, comprising 43 with Graves' ophthalmopathy and around 57 with stable Graves' hyperthyroidism. An independent validation cohort of under 20 hyperthyroidism patients and 15 or so patients who later progressed to ophthalmopathy tested prospective prediction of ophthalmopathy. The 100 or so discovery patients were randomly split 7:3 into training and test sets. Thyroid tissue and blood T-cell repertoires from roughly six Graves' hyperthyroidism patients were also compared in the study. After blood sampling, hyperthyroidism patients were treated with methimazole at a starting dose of 30 mg daily, and ophthalmopathy patients were treated with high-dose intravenous methylprednisolone. Libraries were constructed in a second round of multiplex PCR, after which size selection and purification were carried out. Sequencing of the libraries was done on an Illumina HiSeq2000 using paired-end 100 bp reads. SOAPnuke was used to process the raw data, removing reads that contained adapters or uncalled bases, had a mean Phred below 15, or lacked an exact match to the constant primer or identifier. High-quality paired reads were merged with COPE v1.2.5, and unique nucleotide sequences were defined as clonotypes. MiTCR v1.1 was used to align clonotypes to the IMGT TRBV, TRBD and TRBJ reference segments. The analysis was restricted to V-J combinations with a frequency above 0.0001, which together covered around 99% of the repertoires. The TCS score was defined as the ratio of F50 (clonal expansion) to E x V (chaos), calculated using BLOSUM62-based TCRdist between CDR3 peptides within each V-J. Welch's t-statistics and random forest reduced several hundred V-J features to around 14, which were used in a naive Bayes classifier (R e1071). Sample size was not statistically predetermined, and investigators were not blinded to group allocation. The paper describes TCR Vbeta CDR3 sequencing of about 140 peripheral blood samples, made up of roughly 40 ophthalmopathy patients, roughly 75 hyperthyroidism patients and 17 progressor patients.

This receptor was taken from a young woman with Graves disease. Donor details come from another sample of the same person, matched by shared clones. The chain links TRBV12-3 or TRBV12-4 with TRBJ1-4; the D gene is perhaps TRBD1, from 5 matching bases. This specimen consisted of peripheral blood mononuclear cells (PBMCs), obtained at new diagnosis, from a patient treated with antithyroid drugs. The sequenced DNA is TGTGCCAGCAGTCTTACTCCAAGGGGTGAAAAACTGTTTTTT. Its protein product is CASSLTPRGEKLFF.